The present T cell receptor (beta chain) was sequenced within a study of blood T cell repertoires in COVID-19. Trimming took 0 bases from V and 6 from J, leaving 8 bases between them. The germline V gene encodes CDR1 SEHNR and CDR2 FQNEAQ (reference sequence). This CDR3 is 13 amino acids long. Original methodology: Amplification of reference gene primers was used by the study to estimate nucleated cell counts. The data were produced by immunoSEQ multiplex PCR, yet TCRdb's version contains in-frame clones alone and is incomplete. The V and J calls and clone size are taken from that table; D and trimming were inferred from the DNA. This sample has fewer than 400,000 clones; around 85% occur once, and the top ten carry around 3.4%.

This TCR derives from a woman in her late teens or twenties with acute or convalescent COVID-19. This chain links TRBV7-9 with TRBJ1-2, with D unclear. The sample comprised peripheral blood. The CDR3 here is CASSLATRDGYTF. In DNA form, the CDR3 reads TGTGCCAGCAGCTTAGCGACAAGAGATGGCTACACCTTC.